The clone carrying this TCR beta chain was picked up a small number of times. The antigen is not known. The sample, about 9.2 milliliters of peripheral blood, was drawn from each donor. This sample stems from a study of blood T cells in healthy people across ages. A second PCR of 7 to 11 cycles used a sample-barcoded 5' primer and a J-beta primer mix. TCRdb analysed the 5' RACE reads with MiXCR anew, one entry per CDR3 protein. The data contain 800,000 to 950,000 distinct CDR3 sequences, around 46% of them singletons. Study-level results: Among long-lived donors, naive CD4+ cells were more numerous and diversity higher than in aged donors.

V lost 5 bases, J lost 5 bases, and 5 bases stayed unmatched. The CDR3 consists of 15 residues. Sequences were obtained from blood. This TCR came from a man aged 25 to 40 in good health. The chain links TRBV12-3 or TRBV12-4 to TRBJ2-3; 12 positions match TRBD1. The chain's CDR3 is CASSEGQGAGDTQYF. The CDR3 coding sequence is TGTGCCAGCAGTGAGGGACAGGGGGCCGGAGATACGCAGTATTTT.